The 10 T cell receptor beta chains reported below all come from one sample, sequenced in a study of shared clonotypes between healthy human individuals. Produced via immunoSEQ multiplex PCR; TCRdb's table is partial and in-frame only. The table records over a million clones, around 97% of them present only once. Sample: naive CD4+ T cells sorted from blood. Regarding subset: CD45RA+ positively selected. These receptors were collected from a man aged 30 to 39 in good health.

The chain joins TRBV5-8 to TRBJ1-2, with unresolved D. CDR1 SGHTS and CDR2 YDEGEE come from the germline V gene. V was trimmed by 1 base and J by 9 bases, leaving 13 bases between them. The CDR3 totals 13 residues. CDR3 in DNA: TGTGCCAGCAGCTTGTTCCCAGGCCGGAGCTACACCTTC. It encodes CASSLFPGRSYTF.

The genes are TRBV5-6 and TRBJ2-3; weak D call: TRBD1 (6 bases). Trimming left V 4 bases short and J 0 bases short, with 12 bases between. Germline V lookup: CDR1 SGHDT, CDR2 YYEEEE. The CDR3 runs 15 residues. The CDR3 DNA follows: TGTGCCAGCAGCAGACAGGCTTCTAGCACAGATACGCAGTATTTT. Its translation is CASSRQASSTDTQYF.

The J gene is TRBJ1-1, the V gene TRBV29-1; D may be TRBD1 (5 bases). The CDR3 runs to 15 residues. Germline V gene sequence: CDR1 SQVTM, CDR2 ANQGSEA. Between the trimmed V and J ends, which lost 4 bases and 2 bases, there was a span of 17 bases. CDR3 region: CSVGGVEGINTEAFF. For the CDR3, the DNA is TGCAGCGTTGGGGGTGTAGAGGGGATTAACACTGAAGCTTTCTTT. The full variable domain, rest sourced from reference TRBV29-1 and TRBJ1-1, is SAVISQKPSRDICQRGTSLTIQCQVDSQVTMMFWYRQQPGQSLTLIATANQGSEATYESGFVIDKFPISRPNLTFSTLTVSNMSPEDSSIYLCSVGGVEGINTEAFFGQGTRLTVV.

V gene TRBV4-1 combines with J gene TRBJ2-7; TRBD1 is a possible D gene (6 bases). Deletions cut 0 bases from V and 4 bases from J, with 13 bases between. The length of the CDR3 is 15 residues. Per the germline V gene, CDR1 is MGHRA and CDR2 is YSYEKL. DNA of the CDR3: TGCGCCAGCAGCCAAGATCTACAGGGAAGATACGAGCAGTACTTC. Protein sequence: CASSQDLQGRYEQYF.

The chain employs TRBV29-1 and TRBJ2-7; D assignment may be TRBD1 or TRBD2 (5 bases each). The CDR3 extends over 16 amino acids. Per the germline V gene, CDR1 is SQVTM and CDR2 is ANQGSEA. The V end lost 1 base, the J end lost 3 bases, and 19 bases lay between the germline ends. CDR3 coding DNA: TGCAGCGTTGAAGGGTATACCGGGACCGGCAGCTACGAGCAGTACTTC. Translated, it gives CSVEGYTGTGSYEQYF.

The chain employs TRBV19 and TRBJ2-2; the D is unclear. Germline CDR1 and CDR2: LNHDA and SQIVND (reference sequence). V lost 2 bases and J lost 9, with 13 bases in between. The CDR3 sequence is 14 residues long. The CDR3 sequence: CASSIRKENRELFF. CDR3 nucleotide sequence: TGTGCCAGTAGTATAAGGAAGGAGAACAGGGAGCTGTTTTTT.

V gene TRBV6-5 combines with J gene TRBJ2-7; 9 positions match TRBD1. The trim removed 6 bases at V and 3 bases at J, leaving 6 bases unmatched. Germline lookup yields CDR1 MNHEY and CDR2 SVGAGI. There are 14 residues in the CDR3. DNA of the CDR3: TGTGCCAGCAGGAGGGACAGGGAACACTACGAGCAGTACTTC. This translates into CASRRDREHYEQYF.

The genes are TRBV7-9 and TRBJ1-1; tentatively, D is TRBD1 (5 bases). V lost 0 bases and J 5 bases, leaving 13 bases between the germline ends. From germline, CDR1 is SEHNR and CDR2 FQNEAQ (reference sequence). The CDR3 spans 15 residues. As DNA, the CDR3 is TGTGCCAGCAGCTTAGCGGGGGGGTTACTTACTGAAGCTTTCTTT. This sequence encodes CASSLAGGLLTEAFF.

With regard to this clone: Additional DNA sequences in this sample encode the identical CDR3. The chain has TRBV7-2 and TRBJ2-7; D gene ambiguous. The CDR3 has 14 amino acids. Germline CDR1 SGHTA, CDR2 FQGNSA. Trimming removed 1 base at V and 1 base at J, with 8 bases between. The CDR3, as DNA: TGTGCCAGCAGCTTAGGGGGTTTGTCCTACGAGCAGTACTTC. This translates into CASSLGGLSYEQYF.

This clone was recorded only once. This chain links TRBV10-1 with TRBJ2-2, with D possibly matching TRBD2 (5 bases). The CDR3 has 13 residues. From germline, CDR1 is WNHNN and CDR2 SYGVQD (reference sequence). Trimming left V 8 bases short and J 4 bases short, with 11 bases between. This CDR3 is CASQRSPTGELFF. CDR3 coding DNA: TGCGCCAGCCAGCGGAGCCCCACCGGGGAGCTGTTTTTT.